This T cell receptor beta chain was obtained from a study of blood T cell repertoires in COVID-19. Only in-frame clones appear in the TCRdb table, and some are missing; sequencing was by immunoSEQ multiplex PCR. The table records approximately 190,000 clones, about 80% of them present only once. This TCR was recovered from a man aged 25-45 years with active or convalescent COVID-19. The sequencing sample was made of peripheral blood.

The CDR3 is CASSPDWTGKTEAFF. CDR3 sequence (DNA): TGTGCCAGTAGTCCTGACTGGACAGGGAAGACTGAAGCTTTCTTT. This sequence joins TRBV19 and TRBJ1-1; 8 nucleotides agree with TRBD1. Germline V lookup: CDR1 LNHDA, CDR2 SQIVND (reference sequence). The CDR3 totals 15 residues. The ends lost 5 bases at V and 5 bases at J; junction bases unmatched: 10.